This entry lists 17 T cell receptor beta chains sequenced from one sample in a study of CXCR3-negative and CXCR3-positive naive CD8 T cells. The authors made the TRB cDNA libraries by 5' RACE using UMI labels. TCRdb reanalyzed the 5' RACE reads and collapses them to one entry per CDR3 protein, without DNA. This sample's clone table lists around 48,000 distinct CDR3 sequences. The sample taken for sequencing was memory CD8+ T cells from blood. The source is a human donor in good health. Some clones in this sample may be carry-over from other donors' samples.

CDR3 sequence: CSVERASHPQPGAWETQYF. The genes are TRBV29-1 and TRBJ2-5; TCRdb calls TRBD2, which cannot be checked without DNA. CDR1 is SQVTM and CDR2 is ANQGSEA in the germline V gene. The CDR3 spans 19 residues.

This chain links TRBV12-3 or TRBV12-4 with TRBJ2-7. The CDR3 is 13 amino acids. The CDR3 loop is CASSSSVFSEQYF.

This chain connects TRBV28 to TRBJ2-2; TCRdb gives TRBD1 as the D gene, but with no DNA this cannot be confirmed. The CDR3 covers 16 residues. The V gene's germline CDR1 is MDHEN and CDR2 SYDVKM. CDR3 sequence reads: CASSSPGTGGDRELFF.

J is TRBJ2-7 and V is TRBV28; there is no DNA to check the TCRdb D call of TRBD2. Germline V lookup: CDR1 MDHEN, CDR2 SYDVKM. This CDR3 has 15 amino acids. The CDR3 region is CASSRTSGGIYEQYF.

The chain uses TRBV3-1 and TRBJ2-1; no DNA is available, so the TRBD2 call from TCRdb remains unchecked. This CDR3 has 16 residues. Germline CDR1 and CDR2: LGHDT and YNNKEL (reference sequence). The CDR3 sequence is CASSQSGLFAYNEQFF.

The rearrangement uses TRBV28 and TRBJ2-1; TCRdb names TRBD1, which stays unverified in the absence of DNA. Germline CDR1 and CDR2: MDHEN and SYDVKM. This CDR3 is built from 17 residues. The CDR3 is CASTLGIRDRSYNEQFF.

The CDR3 loop reads CASGGTGGNSNYGYTF. V and J are TRBV11-3 and TRBJ1-2; TCRdb reports TRBD1, a call that lacks DNA to check it against. Germline V gives CDR1 SGHNT, CDR2 YENEEA. The CDR3 loop spans 16 amino acids.

The rearrangement joins TRBV9 to TRBJ2-4; without DNA, the TCRdb call of TRBD2 cannot be checked. The CDR3 sequence is 19 residues long. From germline, CDR1 is SGDLS and CDR2 YYNGEE. This CDR3 reads CASSAGTSGETVAKNIQYF.

The V gene is TRBV15, the J gene TRBJ2-7. Germline V CDR1 and CDR2: LNHNV, YYDKDF (reference sequence). The CDR3 is 12 amino acids. The CDR3 sequence is CATSTSSYEQYF.

The CDR3 sequence is CSAREASGGANEQFF. The chain recombines TRBV20-1 with TRBJ2-1; TCRdb proposes TRBD2, but this gene call is untestable without DNA. Germline loops: CDR1 DFQATT, CDR2 SNEGSKA (reference sequence). The CDR3 has 15 amino acids.

The genes are TRBV5-1 and TRBJ1-6; TCRdb calls TRBD1, which cannot be checked without DNA. In germline, CDR1 is SGHRS, CDR2 YFSETQ. The CDR3 has 16 residues. CDR3 loop: CASSLEGDRASLPLHF.

The CDR3 sequence is CSAKKDTEAFF. This chain connects TRBV20-1 to TRBJ1-1. Germline lookup yields CDR1 DFQATT and CDR2 SNEGSKA (reference sequence). CDR3 length equals 11 residues.

V is TRBV7-2 and J is TRBJ2-7. The germline CDR1 and CDR2 sequences are SGHTA and FQGNSA. The CDR3 is 14 amino acids. CDR3 sequence: CASSVGLTAYEQYF.

The chain joins TRBV7-9 to TRBJ2-7; TCRdb outputs TRBD2, but without DNA this stays unchecked. This CDR3 is 13 amino acids long. Germline V gene lookup returns CDR1 SEHNR and CDR2 FQNEAQ (reference sequence). This chain's CDR3 is CAIRLAGRYEQYF.

The chain combines TRBV29-1 with TRBJ1-1; TCRdb names TRBD1, which stays unverified in the absence of DNA. Germline CDR1 and CDR2: SQVTM and ANQGSEA. The CDR3 contains 13 residues. CDR3 loop: CSVVLGTLGLRIF.

The chain uses TRBV12-3 or TRBV12-4 and TRBJ2-5; TCRdb designates TRBD2, a call that cannot be tested without DNA. This CDR3 contains 11 residues. This chain's CDR3 is CASSNGGTQYF.

The chain combines TRBV28 with TRBJ2-3. This CDR3 comprises 12 residues. Germline V lookup: CDR1 MDHEN, CDR2 SYDVKM. The CDR3 sequence is CASSFLEDTQYF.